The following is a TCR beta chain sequence with its context. This sample stems from a study of blood T cell repertoires in COVID-19. Assay used: immunoSEQ multiplex PCR; TCRdb lists only in-frame clones, some missing. The repertoire has 150,000 to 200,000 clones, approximately 79% of them found once; the top ten carry about 5%. What was sequenced was PBMCs or T cells enriched from blood (not recorded which). The TCR was taken from an older woman with acute COVID-19.

CDR3 protein: CARDRGPGNYGYTF. CDR3 in DNA: TGTGCCAGGGACAGGGGCCCTGGAAACTATGGCTACACCTTC. The chain couples TRBV2 to TRBJ1-2, with 9 bases identical to TRBD1. Germline loops: CDR1 SNHLY, CDR2 FYNNEI. There are 14 residues in the CDR3. Trimming cost V 9 bases and J 2 bases; bases outside gene matches: 7.